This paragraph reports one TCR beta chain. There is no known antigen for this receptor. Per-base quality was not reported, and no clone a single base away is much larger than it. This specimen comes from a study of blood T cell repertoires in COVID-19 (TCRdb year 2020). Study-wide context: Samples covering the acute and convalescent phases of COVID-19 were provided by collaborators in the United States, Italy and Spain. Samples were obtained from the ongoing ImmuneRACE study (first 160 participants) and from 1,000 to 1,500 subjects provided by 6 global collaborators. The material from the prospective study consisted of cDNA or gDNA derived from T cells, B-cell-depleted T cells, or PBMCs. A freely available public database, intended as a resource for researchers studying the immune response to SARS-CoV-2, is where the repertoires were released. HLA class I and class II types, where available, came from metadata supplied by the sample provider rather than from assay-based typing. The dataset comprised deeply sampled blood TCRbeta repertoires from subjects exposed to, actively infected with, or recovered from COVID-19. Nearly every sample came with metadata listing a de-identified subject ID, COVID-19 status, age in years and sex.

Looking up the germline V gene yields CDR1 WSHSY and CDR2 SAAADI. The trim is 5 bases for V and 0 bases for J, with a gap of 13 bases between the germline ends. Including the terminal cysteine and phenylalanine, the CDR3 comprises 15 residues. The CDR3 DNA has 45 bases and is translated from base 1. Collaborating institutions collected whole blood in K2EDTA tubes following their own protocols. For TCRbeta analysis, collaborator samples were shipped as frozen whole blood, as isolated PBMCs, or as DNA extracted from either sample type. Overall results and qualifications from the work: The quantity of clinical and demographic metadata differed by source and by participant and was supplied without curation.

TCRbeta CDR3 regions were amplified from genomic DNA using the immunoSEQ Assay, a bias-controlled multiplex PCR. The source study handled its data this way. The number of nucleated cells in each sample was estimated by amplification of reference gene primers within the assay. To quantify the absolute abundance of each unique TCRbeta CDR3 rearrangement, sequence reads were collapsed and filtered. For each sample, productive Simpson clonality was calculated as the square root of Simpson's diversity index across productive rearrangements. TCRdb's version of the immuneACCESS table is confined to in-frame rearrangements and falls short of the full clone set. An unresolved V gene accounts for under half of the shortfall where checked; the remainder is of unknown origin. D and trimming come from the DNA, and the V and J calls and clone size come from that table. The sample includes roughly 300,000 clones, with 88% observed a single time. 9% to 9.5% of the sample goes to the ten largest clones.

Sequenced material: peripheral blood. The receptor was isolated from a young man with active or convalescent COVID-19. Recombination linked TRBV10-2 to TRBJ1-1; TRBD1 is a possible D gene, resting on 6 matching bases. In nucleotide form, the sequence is TGCGCCAGCAGTAAGGACGAGGGGGTGAACACTGAAGCTTTCTTT. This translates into CASSKDEGVNTEAFF.